The 3 T cell receptor beta chains below come from one sample, sequenced in a study of CD8 T cells in ankylosing spondylitis. MiXCR, applied by TCRdb to the 5' RACE reads, yields one record per CDR3 protein. The table records 310,000 or so distinct CDR3 sequences, around 18% of them present only once. Sequenced material: blood, either unsorted or a sorted T cell fraction (not recorded which). Every receptor here comes from a male donor with ankylosing spondylitis or in good health (not recorded which).

CDR3: CASSLSRSNTQYF. The CDR3 DNA is TGCGCCAGCAGCCTAAGCCGGTCGAATACGCAGTATTTT. The genes are TRBV5-1 and TRBJ2-3; D gene ambiguous. The ends were cut back, 4 bases at V and 7 bases at J, with 13 bases in the middle. The germline CDR1 and CDR2 sequences are SGHRS and YFSETQ. The CDR3 spans 13 residues.

This clonotype was counted between two and nine times. J is TRBJ1-6 and V is TRBV15; D is possibly TRBD1 (6 bases). Looked up from germline, CDR1 is LNHNV and CDR2 is YYDKDF (reference sequence). The CDR3 sequence is 15 residues long. The germline V and J ends were trimmed by 0 bases and 4 bases, with 7 bases remaining between them. CDR3 loop: CATSREGAYNSPLHF. The DNA for the CDR3 is TGTGCCACCAGCAGAGAGGGGGCGTATAATTCACCCCTCCACTTT. Filled out from reference TRBV15 and TRBJ1-6, the complete variable domain reads DAMVIQNPRYQVTQFGKPVTLSCSQTLNHNVMYWYQQKSSQAPKLLFHYYDKDFNNEADTPDNFQSRRPNTSFCFLDIRSPGLGDTAMYLCATSREGAYNSPLHFGNGTRLTVT.

In this sample, this clonotype turned up a few times. This chain connects TRBV7-3 to TRBJ2-3; D call uncertain. The ends were cut back, 1 base at V and 7 bases at J, with 15 bases in the middle. CDR3 size: 15 residues. The germline V gene encodes CDR1 SGHTA and CDR2 FQGTGA. The CDR3 DNA reads TGTGCCAGCAGCTTAATGTCTGGGGATCTTAATACGCAGTATTTT. This gives the protein CASSLMSGDLNTQYF.